This is a list of T cell receptor beta chains from one sample in a study of regulatory T cells in long-lasting Graves disease. TCRdb reprocessed the multiplex PCR reads with MiXCR, giving one entry per CDR3 protein. The data contain roughly 470,000 distinct CDR3 sequences, roughly 20% of them singletons. The starting material was peripheral blood mononuclear cells (PBMCs), obtained when the disease was refractory, from a patient treated with antithyroid drugs. The receptor set was obtained from a female donor with Graves disease. Both conserved end residues are part of each CDR3. A D gene is named only where the DNA matches it firmly. Rows give clone size only sometimes, using once, few, many, or a class for an expanded clone.

d_call	clone_size	j_call	v_call	cdr3_aa	cdr3_nt
-	many	TRBJ1-5	TRBV12-3/TRBV12-4	CASSELNVDQPQHF	TGTGCCAGCAGCGAATTAAACGTGGATCAGCCCCAGCATTTT
-	-	TRBJ2-1	TRBV5-1	CASSVNTPVTGAYNEQFF	TGCGCCAGCAGCGTCAACACGCCGGTCACCGGCGCCTACAATGAGCAGTTCTTC
-	-	TRBJ1-1	TRBV6-1	CSSSGGFTEAFF	TGTAGCAGCTCCGGGGGCTTTACTGAAGCTTTCTTT
-	many	TRBJ2-2	TRBV7-8	CASSSPNTGELFF	TGTGCCAGCAGCTCTCCGAACACCGGGGAGCTGTTTTTT
-	-	TRBJ1-2	TRBV5-1	CASSWDRDGANYGYTF	TGCGCCAGCAGCTGGGACCGGGACGGAGCTAACTATGGCTACACCTTC
-	few	TRBJ1-5	TRBV20-1	CSARNLFEGNQPQHF	TGCAGTGCTAGAAACCTTTTTGAGGGCAATCAGCCCCAGCATTTT
-	-	TRBJ2-7	TRBV20-1	CSAIVGGSYEQYF	TGCAGTGCCATTGTAGGGGGCTCCTACGAGCAGTACTTC
-	few	TRBJ2-2	TRBV27	CASSFGELENTGELFF	TGTGCCAGCAGTTTTGGAGAGTTGGAGAACACCGGGGAGCTGTTTTTT
-	-	TRBJ1-1	TRBV18	CASSPDISGTEAFF	TGTGCCAGCTCACCGGACATATCGGGGACTGAAGCTTTCTTT
-	few	TRBJ2-7	TRBV18	CASSPFEAYYEQYF	TGTGCCAGCTCACCATTTGAGGCTTACTACGAGCAGTACTTC
-	-	TRBJ2-7	TRBV20-1	CSASPPNYYEQYF	TGCAGTGCTAGCCCCCCGAACTACTACGAGCAGTACTTC
TRBD1	many	TRBJ2-7	TRBV11-2	CASRTGVQKQYF	TGTGCCAGCAGGACAGGGGTGCAGAAGCAGTACTTC
-	many	TRBJ2-6	TRBV28	CASNKGTPGANVLTF	TGTGCCAGCAATAAGGGTACGCCTGGGGCCAACGTCCTGACTTTC
-	few	TRBJ2-7	TRBV5-4	CASSSGGGSRDYEQYF	TGTGCCAGCAGCTCGGGAGGGGGCAGCCGTGACTACGAGCAGTACTTC
-	many	TRBJ1-1	TRBV12-3/TRBV12-4	CASHRTRNTEAFF	TGTGCCAGCCATAGAACGCGGAACACTGAAGCTTTCTTT
-	many	TRBJ1-2	TRBV7-2	CASRSQEYGYTF	TGTGCCAGCAGGTCTCAGGAGTATGGCTACACCTTC
TRBD2	-	TRBJ2-3	TRBV2	CASNLAGASVTDTQYF	TGTGCCAGCAATCTAGCGGGAGCCTCCGTCACAGATACGCAGTATTTT
-	-	TRBJ1-1	TRBV6-1	CASRDTSHTEAFF	TGTGCCAGCAGGGACACCAGTCACACTGAAGCTTTCTTT
TRBD1	-	TRBJ2-3	TRBV2	CASSARQGSQYF	TGTGCCAGCAGTGCCCGACAGGGTTCGCAGTATTTT
-	-	TRBJ1-1	TRBV7-9	CASSLGFGGDEAFF	TGTGCCAGCAGCTTAGGATTTGGGGGCGACGAAGCTTTCTTT
-	many	TRBJ1-3	TRBV11-2	CASRRLGLGNTIYF	TGTGCCAGCAGACGATTGGGGCTTGGAAACACCATATATTTT
TRBD2	many	TRBJ2-7	TRBV6-1	CATRLAGVLYEQYF	TGTGCCACCAGACTAGCGGGAGTCCTTTACGAGCAGTACTTC
TRBD2	-	TRBJ2-7	TRBV7-3	CASSGLAAPYEQYF	TGTGCCAGCAGCGGACTAGCGGCCCCCTACGAGCAGTACTTC
-	-	TRBJ1-4	TRBV7-9	CASSSAVSATNEKLFF	TGTGCCAGCAGCTCCGCAGTCTCCGCAACTAATGAAAAACTGTTTTTT
TRBD2	many	TRBJ2-5	TRBV28	CASSGTSGQETQYF	TGTGCCAGCAGCGGGACTAGCGGCCAAGAGACCCAGTACTTC
-	many	TRBJ1-2	TRBV7-2	CASSLEGYGYIF	TGTGCCAGCAGCTTAGAGGGGTATGGCTACATCTTC
-	few	TRBJ2-1	TRBV12-3/TRBV12-4	CASSPPSSNEQFF	TGTGCCAGCAGCCCCCCCAGCTCCAATGAGCAGTTCTTC
-	many	TRBJ2-7	TRBV12-3/TRBV12-4	CASTIAGEGYEQYF	TGTGCCAGCACAATAGCAGGAGAGGGCTACGAGCAGTACTTC
-	-	TRBJ2-5	TRBV19	CASSIPGGETQYF	TGTGCCAGTAGTATCCCCGGGGGAGAGACCCAGTACTTC
-	many	TRBJ1-5	TRBV27	CASRLGVDQPQHF	TGTGCCAGCAGGTTAGGGGTGGATCAGCCCCAGCATTTT
TRBD1	-	TRBJ2-7	TRBV29-1	CSVVSGTGSYEQYF	TGCAGCGTCGTTTCCGGGACAGGCTCCTACGAGCAGTACTTC
-	many	TRBJ2-1	TRBV24-1	CATSDLPYDGAGQFF	TGTGCCACCAGTGATTTGCCATACGACGGCGCTGGGCAATTCTTC
TRBD1	-	TRBJ2-7	TRBV10-3	CASTYSGTGAEQYF	TGTGCCTCGACATACTCCGGGACAGGGGCCGAGCAGTACTTC
-	-	TRBJ2-3	TRBV28	CASSLGIRVGTQYF	TGTGCCAGCAGTTTAGGCATTCGGGTGGGTACGCAGTATTTT
-	many	TRBJ2-6	TRBV24-1	CATSDLDRSGANVLTF	TGTGCCACCAGTGATCTGGACCGCTCTGGGGCCAACGTCCTGACTTTC
TRBD2	-	TRBJ2-3	TRBV2	CASSDSMKGLAGESAQYF	TGTGCCAGCAGTGATAGTATGAAGGGACTAGCGGGAGAAAGTGCGCAGTATTTT
TRBD1	few	TRBJ2-7	TRBV6-2/TRBV6-3	CASRTRDRAYEQYF	TGTGCCAGCAGGACCCGGGACAGGGCCTACGAGCAGTACTTC
-	many	TRBJ1-6	TRBV11-2	CASSPLLLATNSPLHF	TGTGCCAGCAGCCCCTTGTTGTTAGCTACGAATTCACCCCTCCACTTT
TRBD1	few	TRBJ1-2	TRBV4-2	CASSQEGTGGGYGYTF	TGTGCCAGCAGCCAAGAAGGGACAGGGGGGGGGTATGGCTACACCTTC
TRBD2	few	TRBJ2-1	TRBV28	CASLTGTRDYNEQFF	TGTGCCAGCTTGACCGGGACTAGAGATTACAATGAGCAGTTCTTC
TRBD2	many	TRBJ2-2	TRBV3-1	CASSQDLLLAGLPNTGELFF	TGTGCCAGCAGCCAAGATCTACTCCTAGCGGGACTACCGAACACCGGGGAGCTGTTTTTT
-	many	TRBJ1-1	TRBV2	CASSELGVQIGTEAFF	TGTGCCAGCAGTGAGTTGGGGGTTCAAATAGGCACTGAAGCTTTCTTT
-	few	TRBJ2-3	TRBV20-1	CSASSGRQLSTDTQYF	TGCAGTGCTAGCAGTGGGAGGCAACTGTCCACAGATACGCAGTATTTT
-	few	TRBJ1-2	TRBV19	CASSIGVVYGYTF	TGTGCCAGTAGTATTGGAGTTGTATATGGCTACACCTTC
-	many	TRBJ2-5	TRBV3-1	CASSHRGAGEETQYF	TGTGCCAGCAGCCACAGAGGGGCGGGCGAAGAGACCCAGTACTTC
TRBD1	many	TRBJ2-7	TRBV7-9	CASSTIQGVPYEQYF	TGTGCCAGCAGCACGATACAGGGGGTTCCCTACGAGCAGTACTTC
-	many	TRBJ2-7	TRBV6-1	CASSETAGATGSYEQYF	TGTGCCAGCAGTGAAACAGCTGGCGCTACGGGTTCCTACGAGCAGTACTTC
TRBD2	few	TRBJ2-5	TRBV14	CASSPLGTTPRGTQYF	TGTGCCAGCAGCCCTCTCGGGACTACCCCTCGGGGGACCCAGTACTTC